Below, 21 T cell receptor beta chains from the same sample are listed, as sequenced in a study of T cells after yellow fever vaccination. TCRdb itself ran the 5' RACE reads through MiXCR, one entry per CDR3 protein. This sample has roughly 85,000 distinct CDR3 sequences, with 13% found just once. The sample consisted of CD8+ T cells not binding an NS4B(214-222) dextramer, sorted from PBMCs, taken 21 days after the first yellow fever vaccination. The receptors come from a young man who received the YFV17D yellow fever vaccine.

The chain employs TRBV5-4 and TRBJ2-1; no firm D call. There are 12 residues in the CDR3. Trimming took off 4 bases at V and 7 bases at J, with 9 bases between the two ends. The V gene's germline CDR1 is SGHNT and CDR2 YYREEE (reference sequence). The DNA of the CDR3 is TGTGCCAGCAGCACTCGTGGAAATGAGCAGTTCTTC. Translation: CASSTRGNEQFF.

This clonotype has a handful of counts. J is TRBJ2-7 and V is TRBV5-1, with D uncertain. The length of the CDR3 is 13 residues. CDR1 SGHRS and CDR2 YFSETQ come from the germline V gene. Trimming shortened V by 0 bases and J by 6 bases, and 10 bases separated the two germline ends. The CDR3 loop is CASSLGTASEQYF. CDR3 DNA sequence: TGCGCCAGCAGCTTGGGGACGGCGTCCGAGCAGTACTTC.

The table lists this clonotype with many counts. The rearrangement joins TRBV20-1 to TRBJ2-7; TRBD2 is a possible D gene (6 bases). V was shortened by 3 bases and J by 3 bases, with 15 bases between the two germline ends. CDR3 length equals 14 residues. Germline lookup yields CDR1 DFQATT and CDR2 SNEGSKA (reference sequence). DNA of the CDR3: TGCAGTGCTAGGGGAGCCGGGAGAAGCTACGAGCAGTACTTC. Protein sequence: CSARGAGRSYEQYF.

The chain combines TRBV20-1 with TRBJ2-2, with D perhaps TRBD2 (5 bases). The V end lost 0 bases, the J end lost 5 bases, and 7 bases lay between the germline ends. Per germline, CDR1 DFQATT and CDR2 SNEGSKA (reference sequence). This CDR3 is built from 13 residues. The CDR3 DNA is TGCAGTGCTAGAGATTGGGAGACCGGGGAGCTGTTTTTT. Its translation: CSARDWETGELFF.

This chain uses TRBV27 with TRBJ2-2; 9 bases fit TRBD1. Per the germline V gene, CDR1 is MNHEY and CDR2 is SMNVEV (reference sequence). V shed 4 bases, J shed 7 bases, and the junction held 4 bases outside the gene matches. CDR3 length: 14 residues. As DNA, the CDR3 is TGTGCCAGCAGTTGGGGACAGGGATACGGGGAGCTGTTTTTT. Translation gives CASSWGQGYGELFF.

CDR3 loop: CASSPSAGGSEKLFF. CDR3 DNA: TGTGCCAGCAGCCCATCTGCTGGGGGGTCAGAAAAACTGTTTTTT. The chain carries TRBV7-6 and TRBJ1-4; maybe TRBD1 (5 bases). The CDR3 has 15 amino acids. Germline CDR1 reads SGHVS; CDR2 reads FNYEAQ. Trimming took off 5 bases at V and 8 bases at J, with 18 bases between the two ends.

The genes are TRBV4-1 and TRBJ2-1, with D tentatively TRBD1 (5 bases). Per germline, CDR1 MGHRA and CDR2 YSYEKL. V was pared by 0 bases and J by 3 bases, with 6 bases between. This CDR3 region has 14 residues. In DNA form, the CDR3 reads TGCGCCAGCAGCCAAGAAACAGGCTACAATGAGCAGTTCTTC. As protein: CASSQETGYNEQFF.

This clonotype was detected only a few times. This chain links TRBV27 with TRBJ1-4, with a possible D match to TRBD1 (6 bases). The CDR3 has 14 residues. V gave up 2 bases and J gave up 5 bases, with 9 bases separating them. Germline V gene sequence: CDR1 MNHEY, CDR2 SMNVEV (reference sequence). For the CDR3, the DNA is TGTGCCAGCAGTTTAGGGCAGGGGAATGAAAAACTGTTTTTT. Protein product: CASSLGQGNEKLFF.

This clonotype was detected a few times. This chain connects TRBV29-1 to TRBJ1-1; D is undetermined. The ends were cut back, 7 bases at V and 0 bases at J, with 6 bases in the middle. The CDR3 totals 11 residues. Germline CDR1 is SQVTM and CDR2 is ANQGSEA. CDR3 residues: CSGTMNTEAFF. CDR3 in DNA: TGCAGCGGGACTATGAACACTGAAGCTTTCTTT.

The V and J genes are TRBV9 and TRBJ1-3, with a possible D match to TRBD1 (5 bases). Germline CDR1 reads SGDLS; CDR2 reads YYNGEE. The CDR3 consists of 15 residues. Deletions cut 3 bases from V and 0 bases from J, with 10 bases between. Written as DNA, the CDR3 is TGTGCCAGCAGCGAGTGGGGGAACTCTGGAAACACCATATATTTT. It encodes CASSEWGNSGNTIYF.

The gene calls are TRBV6-5 and TRBJ1-1; TRBD1 matches at 7 bases. CDR1 is MNHEY and CDR2 is SVGAGI in the germline V gene. Trimming removed 6 bases from V and 3 bases from J; junction bases left unmatched: 7. This CDR3 spans 14 amino acids. The CDR3 loop is CASRPTGWDTEAFF. CDR3 bases: TGTGCCAGCAGGCCGACAGGGTGGGACACTGAAGCTTTCTTT.

This clonotype has a handful of counts. V and J are TRBV27 and TRBJ2-7; tentative D call: TRBD1 (6 bases). The CDR3 is 13 residues long. Trimming stripped 5 bases from V and 3 bases from J, with 11 bases between. CDR1 is MNHEY and CDR2 is SMNVEV in the germline V gene (reference sequence). This chain's CDR3 is CASSPGTFYEQYV. The CDR3 region has the DNA TGTGCCAGCAGTCCCGGGACATTCTACGAGCAGTACGTC.

This clonotype has a handful of counts. The rearrangement uses TRBV14 and TRBJ2-7; TRBD1 might be the D (5 bases). The CDR3 is 13 residues long. V was shortened by 2 bases and J by 3 bases, with 8 bases between the two germline ends. Germline assignment: CDR1 SGHDN and CDR2 FVKESK. CDR3 sequence (DNA): TGTGCCAGCAGCCAAACAGGCTTCTACGAGCAGTACTTC. It is translated as CASSQTGFYEQYF.

This chain connects TRBV6-5 to TRBJ2-5, with unresolved D. CDR1 and CDR2 (germline): MNHEY, SVGAGI. The germline V and J ends were trimmed by 5 bases and 5 bases, with 6 bases remaining between them. This CDR3 contains 11 residues. Here the CDR3 reads CASSHGETQYF. CDR3 DNA: TGTGCCAGCAGTCACGGCGAGACCCAGTACTTC.

This clonotype was recorded once. One end of the junction does not line up with germline, which may come from a read error. The chain is built from TRBV6-1 and TRBJ2-3; D perhaps matches TRBD2 (7 bases). CDR1 MNHNS and CDR2 SASEGT come from the germline V gene. This CDR3 contains 15 residues. CDR3 sequence: CASTTSNRGADMQYF. CDR3 nucleotide sequence: TGTGCCAGCACTACTAGCAACCGGGGGGCAGATATGCAGTATTTT.

This clonotype was picked up a small number of times. The chain joins TRBV4-3 to TRBJ2-7; D is possibly TRBD2 (5 bases). In germline, CDR1 is LGHNA, CDR2 YSLEER. The germline V and J ends were trimmed by 4 bases and 3 bases, with 16 bases remaining between them. The CDR3 loop spans 15 amino acids. The CDR3 coding sequence is TGCGCCAGCAGCCCTGGCGCGGGTAAGTTCTACGAGCAGTACTTC. Translating gives CASSPGAGKFYEQYF.

This chain joins TRBV4-3 and TRBJ2-2, with no clear D. CDR3 size: 17 residues. Germline V CDR1 and CDR2: LGHNA, YSLEER. V was trimmed by 2 bases and J by 1 base, leaving 14 bases between them. For the CDR3, the DNA is TGCGCCAGCAGCCAACAAGCCGTCCAGGAGAACACCGGGGAGCTGTTTTTT. Translated, it gives CASSQQAVQENTGELFF.

J is TRBJ1-1 and V is TRBV12-3 or TRBV12-4; the D is unclear. The ends were cut back, 6 bases at V and 6 bases at J, with 11 bases in the middle. The CDR3 loop spans 12 amino acids. As DNA, the CDR3 is TGTGCCAGCAGCCTTGAGGATGCTGAAGCTTTCTTT. Translated: CASSLEDAEAFF.

The chain joins TRBV5-1 to TRBJ2-1, with D possibly being TRBD1 or TRBD2 (5 bases each). Per the germline V gene, CDR1 is SGHRS and CDR2 is YFSETQ. The V and J ends lost 1 base and 6 bases respectively, with 17 bases between them. CDR3 length: 16 amino acids. CDR3 loop: CASSLRGTETSNEQFF. The CDR3, as DNA: TGCGCCAGCAGCTTGAGGGGTACCGAAACTAGCAATGAGCAGTTCTTC.

At least ten counts were recorded for this clonotype. This rearrangement joins TRBV4-1 to TRBJ2-1; weak D call: TRBD2 (6 bases). CDR1 MGHRA and CDR2 YSYEKL come from the germline V gene. The length of the CDR3 is 14 residues. Trimming stripped 4 bases from V and 6 bases from J, with 13 bases between. CDR3 bases: TGCGCCAGCAGCCGGGGTGCGGGAAGCAATGAGCAGTTCTTC. Its translation: CASSRGAGSNEQFF.

This clonotype was counted ten times or more. The V and J genes are TRBV29-1 and TRBJ2-7, with 11 positions matching TRBD1. There are 16 residues in the CDR3. CDR1 is SQVTM, CDR2 ANQGSEA, per germline. J lost 3 bases, V lost 2 bases, and 9 bases had no gene match. CDR3: CSVEWSGQGVNYEQYF. As DNA, the CDR3 is TGCAGCGTTGAATGGTCGGGACAGGGGGTCAACTACGAGCAGTACTTC.